This T cell receptor beta chain stems from a study of molecular identifiers for immune sequencing clone quantification. The CDR3 length is 17 residues. Trimming shortened V by 5 bases and J by 1 base, and 19 bases separated the two germline ends. CDR1 and CDR2 (germline): SGHAT, FQNNGV. This clonotype was counted many times. TCRdb passed the PCR reads through MiXCR, listing each CDR3 protein once. The sample carries 70,000 to 95,000 distinct CDR3 sequences, roughly 19% recorded once. This receptor was identified in a human donor in good health. Some libraries in this study had Jurkat cell RNA spiked in. The chain recombines TRBV11-2 with TRBJ2-3; a weak D match, TRBD2 (7 bases). The sequenced sample consisted of naive CD8+ T cells from blood, with Jurkat cell RNA spiked in. Subset here: FACS-sorted CD8+CD4-CCR7+CD45RA+ naive T cells. CDR3 loop: CASSHGGGAGGTDTQYF. The CDR3 DNA is TGTGCCAGCAGCCATGGGGGGGGGGCTGGAGGCACAGATACGCAGTATTTT.